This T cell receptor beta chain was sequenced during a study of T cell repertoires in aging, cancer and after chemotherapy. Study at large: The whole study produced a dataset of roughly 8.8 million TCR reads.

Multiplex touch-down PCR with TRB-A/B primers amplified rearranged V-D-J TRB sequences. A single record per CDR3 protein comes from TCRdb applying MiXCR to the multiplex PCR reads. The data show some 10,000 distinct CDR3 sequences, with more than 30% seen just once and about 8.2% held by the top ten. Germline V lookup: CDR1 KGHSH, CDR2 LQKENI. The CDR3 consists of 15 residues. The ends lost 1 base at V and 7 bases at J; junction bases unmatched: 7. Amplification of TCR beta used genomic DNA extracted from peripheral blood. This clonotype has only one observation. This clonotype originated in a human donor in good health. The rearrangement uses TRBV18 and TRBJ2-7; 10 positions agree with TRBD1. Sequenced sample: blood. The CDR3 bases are TGTGCCAGCTCACCACGGGGACAGGGGTCTGGGGAGCAGTACTTC. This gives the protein CASSPRGQGSGEQYF.